Listed below are T cell receptor beta chains from one sample, sequenced in a study of blood T cell repertoires in COVID-19. Libraries were prepared by immunoSEQ multiplex PCR; TCRdb keeps only in-frame clonotypes and omits some of them. The table lists fewer than 300,000 clones, approximately 77% of them singletons. The source material was peripheral blood. The receptors were sampled from a woman between 18 and 30 years old with acute or convalescent COVID-19. Each CDR3 is given without its conserved first and last residue.

ASSPGGTGHSYEQY,TRBV9,TRBJ2-7,14
AWSAQGGSYEQY,TRBV30,TRBJ2-7,12
ASRLTGSSYEQY,TRBV6-6,TRBJ2-7,12
ASSFPGETQY,TRBV7-9,TRBJ2-5,10
ASSWGGQGPDTQY,TRBV19,TRBJ2-3,13
ASSGWAGGGTDTQY,TRBV6-1,TRBJ2-3,14
ASSLPGEETQY,TRBV5-1,TRBJ2-5,11
ASSLFSPGRALGYT,TRBV27,TRBJ1-2,14
ASTLRGLGYT,TRBV5-6,TRBJ1-2,10
AIKGETYNEQF,TRBV10-3,TRBJ2-1,11